This T cell receptor beta chain was identified in a study of blood T cell repertoires in COVID-19. About the study: Sites in the United States, Italy and Spain provided acute and convalescent COVID-19 samples. T cells, B-cell-depleted T cells, or PBMCs provided the cDNA or gDNA that served as material.

Study processing details: Using reference gene primer amplification, nucleated cell counts were estimated. The method was immunoSEQ multiplex PCR; TCRdb's version includes in-frame clones alone and lacks a portion of them. V and J calls plus clone size are reproduced from that table; the DNA served to infer D and trimming. The top ten clones hold 5.5% to 7% of a sample with some 200,000 clones, 85% to 90% of them seen once. The CDR3 runs to 14 residues. The germline V gene has CDR1 KGHDR and CDR2 SFDVKD. Between the trimmed V and J ends, which lost 7 bases and 0 bases, there was a span of 8 bases. This clonotype was sampled from an elderly man with acute or convalescent COVID-19. What was sequenced was peripheral blood. The J gene is TRBJ2-2, the V gene TRBV24-1; D gene ambiguous. The CDR3 sequence is CATSDTTNTGELFF. CDR3 sequence (DNA): TGTGCCACCAGCGACACCACGAACACCGGGGAGCTGTTTTTT.